A single sample is the source of the 6 T cell receptor beta chains below, sequenced in a study of control samples from healthy donors and cancer patients. Sequencing used immunoSEQ multiplex PCR; TCRdb keeps in-frame clones, though not all of them. In the table there are 100,000 to 150,000 clones, almost 95% of which are singletons. The specimen sequenced was PBMCs. The receptors were sampled from a man older than 75 with head and neck cancer.

The chain joins TRBV11-2 to TRBJ1-2; unclear D gene. The V end was cut by 3 bases, the J end by 8 bases, with 13 bases between. In germline, CDR1 is SGHAT, CDR2 FQNNGV. The CDR3 runs to 13 residues. CDR3 sequence reads: CASSFDTTRGYTF. CDR3 coding DNA: TGTGCCAGCAGCTTTGACACAACGAGGGGCTACACCTTC. The full variable domain, rest sourced from reference TRBV11-2 and TRBJ1-2, is EAGVAQSPRYKIIEKRQSVAFWCNPISGHATLYWYQQILGQGPKLLIQFQNNGVVDDSQLPKDRFSAERLKGVDSTLKIQPAKLEDSAVYLCASSFDTTRGYTFGSGTRLTVV.

The V and J genes are TRBV6-5 and TRBJ2-1, with 11 positions matching TRBD2. CDR3 length equals 13 residues. The J segment lost 8 bases and the V segment lost 11 bases, leaving 8 bases of the junction unmatched. The germline CDR1 and CDR2 sequences are MNHEY and SVGAGI. The DNA for the CDR3 is TGTGCCGCCTTCGGACTAGCGGGTTATGAGCAGTTCTTC. Translation gives CAAFGLAGYEQFF.

This chain links TRBV29-1 with TRBJ2-3, with D perhaps TRBD1 (5 bases). CDR3 length: 13 amino acids. The germline V gene encodes CDR1 SQVTM and CDR2 ANQGSEA. V lost 4 bases and J lost 3, with 11 bases in between. Here the CDR3 DNA reads TGCAGCGTTGGCACAGGTTCGACAGATACGCAGTATTTT. Its protein is CSVGTGSTDTQYF.

This chain joins TRBV6-1 and TRBJ2-1, with D hard to call. V lost 0 bases and J 0 bases, leaving 9 bases between the germline ends. This CDR3 spans 16 amino acids. Germline CDR1 reads MNHNS; CDR2 reads SASEGT. The CDR3 bases are TGTGCCAGCAGTGAAGCGTGGGGTTACTCCTACAATGAGCAGTTCTTC. This translates into CASSEAWGYSYNEQFF.

The V gene is TRBV7-9, the J gene TRBJ2-7; D may be TRBD1 (5 bases). CDR1 is SEHNR and CDR2 is FQNEAQ in the germline V gene (reference sequence). The germline V and J ends were trimmed by 5 bases and 3 bases, with 14 bases remaining between them. This CDR3 spans 14 amino acids. The CDR3 sequence: CASSQNPRGYEQYF. CDR3 sequence (DNA): TGTGCCAGCAGCCAAAATCCTAGGGGCTACGAGCAGTACTTC.

This chain connects TRBV10-3 to TRBJ2-7; perhaps TRBD2 as D (5 bases). The germline V gene has CDR1 ENHRY and CDR2 SYGVKD. This CDR3 has 12 residues. Trimming cost V 5 bases and J 4 bases, with 9 bases left between them. This CDR3 reads CAISQAGYEQYF. DNA of the CDR3: TGTGCCATCAGTCAGGCGGGTTACGAGCAGTACTTC.